This T cell receptor beta chain was identified in a study of T cells in Graves' hyperthyroidism and ophthalmopathy. Study-wide points: Most thyroid-expanded clonotypes above 0.001 were also found in blood.

This clonotype was seen a handful of times. The antigen is undetermined. The V gene end was trimmed by 3 bases and the J gene end by 2 bases; junction bases not matched to a gene: 6. The CDR3 sequence is 15 residues long. Germline V lookup: CDR1 MGHRA, CDR2 YSYEKL. The CDR3 regions of TCR beta were amplified from RNA transcripts. The study used the HTBI primer set for a first-round RT-PCR of the TCR CDR3. Using its own MiXCR run on the multiplex PCR reads, TCRdb lists one record per CDR3 protein. Of about 480,000 distinct CDR3 sequences listed, 13% to 15% were seen once; the top ten hold about 17%. The receptor's source is a woman aged 18-30 years with Graves' hyperthyroidism. The sample comprised blood. The chain employs TRBV4-1 and TRBJ2-5; TRBD2 aligns across 7 bases. The chain's CDR3 is CASSHLLAEQETQYF. The CDR3, as DNA: TGCGCCAGCAGCCACCTCCTAGCGGAGCAAGAGACCCAGTACTTC.